The source of this T cell receptor (beta chain) is a study of CD8+ T cells in alopecia areata. V lost 4 bases and J lost 6, with 15 bases in between. This CDR3 spans 13 amino acids. Germline-derived CDR1 and CDR2 are SQVTM and ANQGSEA. Treatment reported: oral pan-JAK inhibitor, 5-10 mg twice daily. Specimens obtained from alopecia areata patients comprised lesional scalp punch biopsies and peripheral blood. The authors extracted RNA and reverse transcribed it into cDNA as the sequencing template. Method: immunoSEQ multiplex PCR; TCRdb's copy keeps in-frame clones and lacks some. The sample comprises some 170,000 clones, 58% of which are singletons, and 16% rests with the top ten. There are a few counts of this clone.

The chain combines TRBV29-1 with TRBJ1-1, with D unclear. Here the sequenced sample was CD4+ T cells sorted from blood, taken between weeks 55 and 65, from a patient treated with tofacitinib. This receptor was obtained from a human donor with alopecia areata. Here the CDR3 reads CSVGARTRSEAFF. CDR3 nucleotide sequence: TGCAGCGTTGGGGCCCGGACGCGGTCTGAAGCTTTCTTT.